These T cell receptor beta chains were read from a single sample in a study of shared clonotypes between healthy human individuals. Measured with immunoSEQ multiplex PCR; TCRdb has only the in-frame clones, and not every one. Here the sample spans about 2.5 million clones, around 90% being singletons. Sequenced input: naive CD4+ T cells from PBMCs. The receptors originated from a young man in good health. Some clones in this sample may be carry-over from other donors' samples. CDR3s include the opening cysteine and the closing phenylalanine or tryptophan. D genes are given only for firm matches. Clone size is stated in some rows and not others, as once, few, many or a class when expanded.

j_call | v_call | clone_size | d_call | cdr3_length | cdr3_aa | cdr3_nt
TRBJ2-1 | TRBV29-1 | NA | NA | 14 | CSVVGREVKNEQFF | TGCAGCGTTGTCGGCAGGGAGGTGAAGAATGAGCAGTTCTTC
TRBJ2-5 | TRBV6-6 | NA | NA | 15 | CASSPRVRGQETQYF | TGTGCCAGCAGTCCTCGAGTCCGGGGGCAAGAGACCCAGTACTTC
TRBJ2-3 | TRBV5-5 | NA | NA | 15 | CASSLSSFHTDTQYF | TGTGCCAGCAGCTTGTCCAGCTTCCACACAGATACGCAGTATTTT
TRBJ2-7 | TRBV28 | NA | NA | 13 | CASSFPNAYEQYF | TGTGCCAGCAGTTTCCCGAACGCCTACGAGCAGTACTTC
TRBJ2-2 | TRBV18 | NA | NA | 18 | CASSPTGIGGKDTGELFF | TGTGCCAGCTCACCTACCGGAATCGGGGGCAAGGACACCGGGGAGCTGTTTTTT
TRBJ2-7 | TRBV6-6 | NA | TRBD1 | 16 | CAISPGEGQVSYEQYF | TGTGCCATCAGTCCCGGAGAGGGACAGGTATCTTACGAGCAGTACTTC
TRBJ2-3 | TRBV7-9 | NA | TRBD2 | 18 | CASSFLAGGPIGTDTQYF | TGTGCCAGCAGCTTCCTAGCGGGAGGGCCGATCGGCACAGATACGCAGTATTTT
TRBJ1-1 | TRBV28 | NA | NA | 13 | CASSRDIPTEAFF | TGTGCCAGCAGTCGGGACATACCCACTGAAGCTTTCTTT
TRBJ2-1 | TRBV7-2 | NA | TRBD2 | 15 | CASSSSLAGGNEQFF | TGTGCCAGCAGCTCAAGCCTAGCGGGAGGGAATGAGCAGTTCTTC
TRBJ1-5 | TRBV19 | NA | NA | 13 | CASTRQESQPQHF | TGTGCCTCGACCCGCCAGGAGAGTCAGCCCCAGCATTTT
TRBJ2-5 | TRBV19 | NA | TRBD1 | 14 | CASSIAGGDATQYF | TGTGCCAGTAGTATAGCAGGGGGCGATGCTACCCAGTACTTC
TRBJ1-2 | TRBV28 | NA | TRBD1 | 14 | CASSWDSVVYGYTF | TGTGCCAGCAGTTGGGACAGCGTCGTATATGGCTACACCTTC
TRBJ1-4 | TRBV20-1 | NA | NA | 10 | CSARARELFF | TGCAGTGCTAGAGCCCGGGAACTGTTTTTT
TRBJ2-7 | TRBV27 | few | TRBD1 | 14 | CASGHRDRAQSRYF | TGTGCCAGCGGTCACCGGGACAGGGCCCAGAGTAGGTACTTC
TRBJ2-2 | TRBV10-2 | NA | NA | 14 | CASSPTDPGGELFF | TGCGCCAGCAGTCCCACCGACCCGGGCGGGGAGCTGTTTTTT